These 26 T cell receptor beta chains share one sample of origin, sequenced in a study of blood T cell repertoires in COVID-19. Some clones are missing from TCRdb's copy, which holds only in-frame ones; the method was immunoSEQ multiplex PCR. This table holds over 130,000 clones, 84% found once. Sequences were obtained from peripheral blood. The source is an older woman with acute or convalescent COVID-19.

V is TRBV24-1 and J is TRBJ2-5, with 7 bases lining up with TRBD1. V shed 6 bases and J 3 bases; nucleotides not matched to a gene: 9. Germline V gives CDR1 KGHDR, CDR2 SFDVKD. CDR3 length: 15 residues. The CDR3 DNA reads TGTGCCACCAGTTCATTCGACAGGGTGAAAGAGACCCAGTACTTC. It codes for CATSSFDRVKETQYF.

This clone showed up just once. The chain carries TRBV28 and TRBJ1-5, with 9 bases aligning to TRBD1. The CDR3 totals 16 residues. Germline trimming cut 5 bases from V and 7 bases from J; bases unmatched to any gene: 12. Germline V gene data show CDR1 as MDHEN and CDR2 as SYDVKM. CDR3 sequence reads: CASSPTGGTGGQPQHF. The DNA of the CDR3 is TGTGCCAGCAGTCCAACAGGGGGTACAGGGGGCCAGCCCCAGCATTTT. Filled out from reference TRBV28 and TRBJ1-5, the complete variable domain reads DVKVTQSSRYLVKRTGEKVFLECVQDMDHENMFWYRQDPGLGLRLIYFSYDVKMKEKGDIPEGYSVSREKKERFSLILESASTNQTSMYLCASSPTGGTGGQPQHFGDGTRLSIL.

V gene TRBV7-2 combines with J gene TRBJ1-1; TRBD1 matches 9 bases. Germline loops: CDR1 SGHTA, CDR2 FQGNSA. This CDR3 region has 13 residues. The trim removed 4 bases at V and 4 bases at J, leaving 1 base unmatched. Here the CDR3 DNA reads TGTGCCAGCAGCTGGGACAGGGCCACTGAAGCTTTCTTT. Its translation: CASSWDRATEAFF.

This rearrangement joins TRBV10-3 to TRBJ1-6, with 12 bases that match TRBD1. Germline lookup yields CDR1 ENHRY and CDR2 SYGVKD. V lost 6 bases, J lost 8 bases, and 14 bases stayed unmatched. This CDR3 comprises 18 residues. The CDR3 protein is CAIRGTGGEGPIDSPLHF. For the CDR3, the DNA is TGTGCCATCAGGGGGACAGGGGGCGAAGGTCCGATCGATTCACCCCTCCACTTT.

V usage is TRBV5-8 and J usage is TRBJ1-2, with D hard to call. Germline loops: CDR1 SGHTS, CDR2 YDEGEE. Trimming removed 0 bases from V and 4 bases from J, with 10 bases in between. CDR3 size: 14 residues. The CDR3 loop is CASSLAGVGYGYTF. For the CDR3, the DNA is TGTGCCAGCAGCTTGGCCGGGGTTGGCTATGGCTACACCTTC.

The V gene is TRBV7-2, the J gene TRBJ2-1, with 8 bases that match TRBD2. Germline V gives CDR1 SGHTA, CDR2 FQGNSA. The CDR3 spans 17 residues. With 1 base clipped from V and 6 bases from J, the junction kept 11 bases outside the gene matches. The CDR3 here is CASSLVMMREVSNEQFF. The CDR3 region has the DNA TGTGCCAGCAGCTTAGTAATGATGCGGGAGGTGAGCAATGAGCAGTTCTTC.

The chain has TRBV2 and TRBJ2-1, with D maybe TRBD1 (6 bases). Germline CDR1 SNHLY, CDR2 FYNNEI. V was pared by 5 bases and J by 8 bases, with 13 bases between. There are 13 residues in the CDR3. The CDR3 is CASSTSQGYEQFF. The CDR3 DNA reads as TGTGCCAGCAGTACCTCACAGGGTTATGAGCAGTTCTTC.

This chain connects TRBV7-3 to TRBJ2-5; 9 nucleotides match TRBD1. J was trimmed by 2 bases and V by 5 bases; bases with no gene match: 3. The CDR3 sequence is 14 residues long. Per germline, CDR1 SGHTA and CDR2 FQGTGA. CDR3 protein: CASSPGTGQETQYF. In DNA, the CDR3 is TGTGCCAGCAGCCCCGGGACAGGGCAAGAGACCCAGTACTTC.

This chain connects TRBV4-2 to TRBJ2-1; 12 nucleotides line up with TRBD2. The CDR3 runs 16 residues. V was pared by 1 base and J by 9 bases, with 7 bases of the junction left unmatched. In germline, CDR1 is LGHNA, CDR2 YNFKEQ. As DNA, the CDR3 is TGTGCCAGCAGCCAAGTCTCTAGCGGGAGGGTTGGTGAGCAGTTCTTC. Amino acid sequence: CASSQVSSGRVGEQFF.

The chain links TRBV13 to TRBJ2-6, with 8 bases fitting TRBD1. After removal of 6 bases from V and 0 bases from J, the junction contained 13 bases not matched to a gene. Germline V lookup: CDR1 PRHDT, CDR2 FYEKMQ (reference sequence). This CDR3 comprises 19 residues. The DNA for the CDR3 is TGTGCCAGCAGTCCCATCCTGACGACAGGGGACTCTGGGGCCAACGTCCTGACTTTC. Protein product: CASSPILTTGDSGANVLTF.

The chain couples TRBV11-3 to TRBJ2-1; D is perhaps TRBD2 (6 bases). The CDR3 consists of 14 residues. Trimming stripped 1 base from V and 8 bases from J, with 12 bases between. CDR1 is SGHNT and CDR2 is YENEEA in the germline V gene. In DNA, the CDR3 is TGTGCCAGCAGCTTAGTATCCCGGGAGCATGAGCAGTTCTTC. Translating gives CASSLVSREHEQFF.

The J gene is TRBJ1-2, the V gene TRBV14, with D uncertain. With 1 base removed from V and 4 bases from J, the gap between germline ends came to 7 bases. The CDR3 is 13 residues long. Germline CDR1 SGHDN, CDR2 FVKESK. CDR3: CASSQGSRYGYTF. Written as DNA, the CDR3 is TGTGCCAGCAGCCAAGGGAGTCGCTATGGCTACACCTTC.

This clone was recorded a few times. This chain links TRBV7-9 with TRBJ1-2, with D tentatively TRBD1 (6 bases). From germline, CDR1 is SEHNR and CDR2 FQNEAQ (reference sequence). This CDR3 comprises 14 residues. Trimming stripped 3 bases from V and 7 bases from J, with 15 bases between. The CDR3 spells CASSLRGAVRGYTF. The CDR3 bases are TGTGCCAGCAGCTTGCGGGGGGCCGTGCGTGGCTACACCTTC.

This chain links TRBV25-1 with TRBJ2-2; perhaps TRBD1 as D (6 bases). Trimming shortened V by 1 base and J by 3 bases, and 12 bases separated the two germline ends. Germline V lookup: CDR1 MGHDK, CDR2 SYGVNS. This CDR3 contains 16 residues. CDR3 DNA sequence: TGTGCCAGCAGTGAATCAAGCAGGGGAGACACCGGGGAGCTGTTTTTT. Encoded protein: CASSESSRGDTGELFF.

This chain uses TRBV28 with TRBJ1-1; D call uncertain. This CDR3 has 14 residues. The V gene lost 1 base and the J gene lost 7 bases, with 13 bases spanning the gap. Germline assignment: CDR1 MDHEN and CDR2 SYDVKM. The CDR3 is CASSLSQNTLEAFF. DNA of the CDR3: TGTGCCAGCAGTTTATCACAGAATACGCTTGAAGCTTTCTTT.

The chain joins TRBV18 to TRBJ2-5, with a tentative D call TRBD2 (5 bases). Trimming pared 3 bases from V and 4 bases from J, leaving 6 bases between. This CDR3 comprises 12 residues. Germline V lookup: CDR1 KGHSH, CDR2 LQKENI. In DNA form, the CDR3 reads TGTGCCAGCTCACCGGGGAGAGAGACCCAGTACTTC. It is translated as CASSPGRETQYF. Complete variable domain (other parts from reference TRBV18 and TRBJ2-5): NAGVMQNPRHLVRRRGQEARLRCSPMKGHSHVYWYRQLPEEGLKFMVYLQKENIIDESGMPKERFSAEFPKEGPSILRIQQVVRGDSAAYFCASSPGRETQYFGPGTRLLVL.

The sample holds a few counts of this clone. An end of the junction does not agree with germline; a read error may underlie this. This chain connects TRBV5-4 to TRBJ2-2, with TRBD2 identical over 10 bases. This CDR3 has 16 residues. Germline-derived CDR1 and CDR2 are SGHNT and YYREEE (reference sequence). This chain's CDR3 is CASSLAASGSYRELFF. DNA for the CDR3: TGTGCAAGCAGCTTGGCGGCTAGCGGGAGTTACAGGGAGCTGTTTTTT.

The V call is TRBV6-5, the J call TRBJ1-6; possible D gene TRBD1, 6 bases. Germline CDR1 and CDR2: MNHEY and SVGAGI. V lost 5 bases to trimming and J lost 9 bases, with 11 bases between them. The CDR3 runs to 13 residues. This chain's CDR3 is CASSQQGSSPLHF. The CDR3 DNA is TGTGCCAGCAGTCAGCAGGGGAGTTCACCCCTCCACTTT.

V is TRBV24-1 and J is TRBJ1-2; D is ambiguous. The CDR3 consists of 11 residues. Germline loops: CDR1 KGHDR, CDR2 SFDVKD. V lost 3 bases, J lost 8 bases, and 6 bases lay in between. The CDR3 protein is CATSDTGGYTF. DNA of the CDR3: TGTGCCACCAGTGATACCGGGGGCTACACCTTC.

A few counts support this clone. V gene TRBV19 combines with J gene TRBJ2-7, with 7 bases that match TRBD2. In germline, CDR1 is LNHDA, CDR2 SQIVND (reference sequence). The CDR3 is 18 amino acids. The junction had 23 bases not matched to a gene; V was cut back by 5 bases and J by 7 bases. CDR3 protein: CASSPGGGSWDWMGEQYF. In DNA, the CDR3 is TGTGCCAGTAGTCCGGGAGGAGGGAGTTGGGACTGGATGGGGGAGCAGTACTTC.

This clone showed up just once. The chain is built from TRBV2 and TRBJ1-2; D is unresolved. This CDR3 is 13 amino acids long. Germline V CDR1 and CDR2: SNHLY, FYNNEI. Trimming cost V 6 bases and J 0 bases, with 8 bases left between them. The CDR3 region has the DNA TGTGCCAGCAGGGAACAGACTAACTATGGCTACACCTTC. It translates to CASREQTNYGYTF.

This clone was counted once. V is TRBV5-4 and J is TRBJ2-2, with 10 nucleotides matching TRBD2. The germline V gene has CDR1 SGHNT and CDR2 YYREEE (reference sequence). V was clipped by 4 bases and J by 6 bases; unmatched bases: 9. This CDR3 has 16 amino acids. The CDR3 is CASSPLSGRAAGELFF. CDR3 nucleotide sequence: TGTGCCAGCAGCCCCCTAAGCGGGAGGGCCGCCGGGGAGCTGTTTTTT.

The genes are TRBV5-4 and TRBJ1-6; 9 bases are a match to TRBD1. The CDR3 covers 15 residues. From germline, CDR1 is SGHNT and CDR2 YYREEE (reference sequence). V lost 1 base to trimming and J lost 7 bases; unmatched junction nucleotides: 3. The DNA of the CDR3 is TGTGCCAGCAGCTTGACAGGGGGCATGAATTCACCCCTCCACTTT. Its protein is CASSLTGGMNSPLHF.

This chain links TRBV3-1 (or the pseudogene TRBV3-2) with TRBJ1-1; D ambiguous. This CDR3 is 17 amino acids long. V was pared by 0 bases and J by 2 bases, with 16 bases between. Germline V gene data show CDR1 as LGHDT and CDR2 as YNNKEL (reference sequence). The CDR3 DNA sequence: TGTGCCAGCAGCCAAGATTGGGTAACAGCATCAAACACTGAAGCTTTCTTT. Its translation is CASSQDWVTASNTEAFF.

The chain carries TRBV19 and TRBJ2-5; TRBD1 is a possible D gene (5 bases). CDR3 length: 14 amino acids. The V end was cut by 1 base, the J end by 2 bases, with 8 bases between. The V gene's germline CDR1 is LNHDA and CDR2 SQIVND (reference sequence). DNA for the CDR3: TGTGCCAGTAGTATAGCGCAGGGTCAAGAGACCCAGTACTTC. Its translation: CASSIAQGQETQYF.

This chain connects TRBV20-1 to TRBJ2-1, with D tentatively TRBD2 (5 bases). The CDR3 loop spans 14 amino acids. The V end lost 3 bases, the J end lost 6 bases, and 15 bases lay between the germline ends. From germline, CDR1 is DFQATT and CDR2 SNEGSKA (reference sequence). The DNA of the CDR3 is TGCAGTGCTAGTCGGGAAGGGCACTTCAATGAGCAGTTCTTC. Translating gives CSASREGHFNEQFF.